The rows below give T cell receptor beta chains drawn from one sample of a study of CD8 T cells in ankylosing spondylitis. One entry per CDR3 protein results from TCRdb running MiXCR on the 5' RACE reads. The data contain about 400,000 distinct CDR3 sequences, approximately 20% of them singletons. The specimen was blood, either unsorted or a sorted T cell fraction (not recorded which). These receptors were collected from a male donor with ankylosing spondylitis. The CDR3 runs from the conserved cysteine through the conserved F or W. A D gene is named only where the DNA matches it firmly. Clone size is given for some rows only: seen once, a few or many times, or a class if the clone is expanded.

TRBJ2-1	TRBV4-1	-	-	CASSRRREGSYNEQFF	TGCGCCAGCAGCCGGAGACGTGAGGGCTCCTACAATGAGCAGTTCTTC
TRBJ2-3	TRBV20-1	-	-	CSAQVTDTQYF	TGCAGTGCTCAGGTTACCGATACGCAGTATTTT
TRBJ2-1	TRBV5-1	-	-	CASSTPRQPNEQFF	TGCGCCAGCAGCACCCCCCGTCAACCCAATGAGCAGTTCTTC
TRBJ2-1	TRBV24-1	-	-	CATSDEHNEQFF	TGTGCCACCAGTGATGAACACAATGAGCAGTTCTTC
TRBJ2-3	TRBV5-1	TRBD1	-	CASSLTPGQGLAGYSTDTQYF	TGCGCCAGCAGCTTAACCCCGGGACAGGGGCTGGCAGGCTATAGCACAGATACGCAGTATTTT
TRBJ2-3	TRBV20-1	-	-	CSARVRSDITDTQYF	TGCAGTGCTAGAGTGCGGTCCGACATCACAGATACGCAGTATTTT
TRBJ1-2	TRBV5-1	-	few	CASSLWPGDYGYTF	TGCGCCAGCAGCTTGTGGCCAGGAGACTATGGCTACACCTTC
TRBJ2-5	TRBV6-6	-	-	CASSYRTETQYF	TGTGCCAGCAGTTATAGAACGGAGACCCAGTACTTC
TRBJ2-7	TRBV28	-	-	CASSFLYEQYF	TGTGCCAGCAGTTTTCTGTACGAGCAGTACTTC
TRBJ2-3	TRBV2	-	-	CASSHRDTQYF	TGTGCCAGCAGTCATAGAGATACGCAGTATTTT
TRBJ1-2	TRBV9	-	few	CASSSERPGATDGYTF	TGTGCCAGCAGTTCAGAGAGGCCGGGGGCAACCGATGGCTACACCTTC
TRBJ2-7	TRBV7-9	TRBD1	few	CASSERTGRYEQYF	TGTGCCAGCAGCGAAAGGACAGGGCGGTACGAGCAGTACTTC
TRBJ2-3	TRBV6-6	TRBD2	-	CASRTGGEDTQYF	TGTGCCAGCAGAACCGGGGGGGAAGATACGCAGTATTTT
TRBJ2-2	TRBV20-1	-	few	CSARGVVGELFF	TGCAGTGCTAGAGGGGTTGTCGGGGAGCTGTTTTTT
TRBJ1-3	TRBV7-2	-	few	CASSPQGFPGNTIYF	TGTGCCAGCAGCCCACAGGGATTTCCTGGAAACACCATATATTTT